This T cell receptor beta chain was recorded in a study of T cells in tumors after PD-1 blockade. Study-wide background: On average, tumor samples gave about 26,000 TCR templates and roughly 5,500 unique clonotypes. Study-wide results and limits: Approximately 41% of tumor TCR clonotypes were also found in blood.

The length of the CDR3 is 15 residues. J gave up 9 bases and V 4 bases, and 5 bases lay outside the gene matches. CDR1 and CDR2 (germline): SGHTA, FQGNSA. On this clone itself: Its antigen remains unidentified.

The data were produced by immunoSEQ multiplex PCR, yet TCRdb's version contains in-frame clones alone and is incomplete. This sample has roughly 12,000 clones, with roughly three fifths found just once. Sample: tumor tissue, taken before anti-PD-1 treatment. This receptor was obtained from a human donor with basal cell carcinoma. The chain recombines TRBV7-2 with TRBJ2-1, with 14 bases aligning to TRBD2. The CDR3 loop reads CASSSGLAGVGEQFF. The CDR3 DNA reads TGTGCCAGCAGCTCGGGACTAGCGGGAGTAGGTGAGCAGTTCTTC.